This T cell receptor beta chain was profiled in a study of blood T cell repertoires in COVID-19. Study as a whole: PBMCs, B-cell-depleted T cells, or T cells provided the cDNA or gDNA that made up the material.

The CDR3 has 16 amino acids. V shed 6 bases and J 4 bases; nucleotides not matched to a gene: 9. Germline V gene lookup returns CDR1 LNHDA and CDR2 SQIVND (reference sequence). Sequencing used immunoSEQ multiplex PCR; TCRdb keeps in-frame clones, though not all of them. The sample lists under 250,000 clones; around 81% were seen once. Sequenced sample: PBMCs or T cells enriched from blood (not recorded which). The sequence was obtained from a man aged 25-45 years with acute COVID-19. The rearrangement joins TRBV19 to TRBJ2-3; 11 nucleotides match TRBD1. The CDR3 DNA follows: TGTGCCAGTAGAGACGGGACAGGGGGGTCCGCAGATACGCAGTATTTT. This codes for CASRDGTGGSADTQYF.